This TCR beta chain is from a study of CD4 T cells in relation to SARS-CoV-2 and coronaviruses. Comment on this clone: What it binds is not known.

Regarding the study as a whole: No crossreactivity against non-spike viral proteins was tested here.

The CDR3 covers 15 residues. V was trimmed by 2 bases and J by 8 bases, leaving 15 bases between them. Germline V gene sequence: CDR1 MNHEY, CDR2 SMNVEV (reference sequence). Sequenced by immunoSEQ multiplex PCR; TCRdb stores in-frame clones only, minus some. This table holds 35,000 to 45,000 clones, roughly 90% found once. The rearrangement links TRBV27 to TRBJ1-4, with D hard to call. The sample consisted of memory CD4+ T cells from PBMCs. This clonotype was obtained from an adult with COVID-19. The DNA for the CDR3 is TGTGCCAGCAGTTTAAGGCACCCGCCCGGGGAAAAACTGTTTTTT. Translation gives CASSLRHPPGEKLFF.